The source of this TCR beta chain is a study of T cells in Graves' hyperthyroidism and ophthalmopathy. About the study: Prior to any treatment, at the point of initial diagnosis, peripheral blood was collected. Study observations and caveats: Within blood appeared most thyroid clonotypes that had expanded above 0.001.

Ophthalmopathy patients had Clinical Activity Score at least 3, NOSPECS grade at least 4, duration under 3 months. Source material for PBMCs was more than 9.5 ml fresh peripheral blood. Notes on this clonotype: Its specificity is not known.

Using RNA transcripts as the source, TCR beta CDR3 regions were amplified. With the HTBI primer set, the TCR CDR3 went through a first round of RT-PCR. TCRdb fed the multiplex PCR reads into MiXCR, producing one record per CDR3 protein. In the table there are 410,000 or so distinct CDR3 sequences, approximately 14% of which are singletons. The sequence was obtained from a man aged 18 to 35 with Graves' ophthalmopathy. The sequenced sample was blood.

The CDR3 DNA reads as TGCAGCGTTACAGACTTCTCCTACGAGCAGTACTTC. It encodes CSVTDFSYEQYF. The J gene is TRBJ2-7, the V gene TRBV29-1; D remains unclear. The CDR3 totals 12 residues. The germline gives CDR1 SQVTM, CDR2 ANQGSEA. V was trimmed by 5 bases and J by 0 bases, leaving 8 bases between them.